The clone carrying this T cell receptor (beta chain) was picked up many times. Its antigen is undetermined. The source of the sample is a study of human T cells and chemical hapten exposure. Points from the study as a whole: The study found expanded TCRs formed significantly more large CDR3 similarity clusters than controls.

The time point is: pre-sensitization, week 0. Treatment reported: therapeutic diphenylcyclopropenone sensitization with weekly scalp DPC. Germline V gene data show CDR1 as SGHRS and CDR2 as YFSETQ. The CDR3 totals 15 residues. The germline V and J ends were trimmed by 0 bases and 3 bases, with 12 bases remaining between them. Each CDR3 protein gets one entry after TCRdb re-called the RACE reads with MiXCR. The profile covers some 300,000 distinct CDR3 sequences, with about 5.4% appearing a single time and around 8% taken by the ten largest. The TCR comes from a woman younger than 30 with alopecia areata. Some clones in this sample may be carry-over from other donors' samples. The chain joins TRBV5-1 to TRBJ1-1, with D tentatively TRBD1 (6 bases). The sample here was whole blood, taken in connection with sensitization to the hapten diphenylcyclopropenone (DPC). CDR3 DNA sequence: TGCGCCAGCAGCTTGGTTGGGGGCGCGGACACTGAAGCTTTCTTT. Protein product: CASSLVGGADTEAFF.